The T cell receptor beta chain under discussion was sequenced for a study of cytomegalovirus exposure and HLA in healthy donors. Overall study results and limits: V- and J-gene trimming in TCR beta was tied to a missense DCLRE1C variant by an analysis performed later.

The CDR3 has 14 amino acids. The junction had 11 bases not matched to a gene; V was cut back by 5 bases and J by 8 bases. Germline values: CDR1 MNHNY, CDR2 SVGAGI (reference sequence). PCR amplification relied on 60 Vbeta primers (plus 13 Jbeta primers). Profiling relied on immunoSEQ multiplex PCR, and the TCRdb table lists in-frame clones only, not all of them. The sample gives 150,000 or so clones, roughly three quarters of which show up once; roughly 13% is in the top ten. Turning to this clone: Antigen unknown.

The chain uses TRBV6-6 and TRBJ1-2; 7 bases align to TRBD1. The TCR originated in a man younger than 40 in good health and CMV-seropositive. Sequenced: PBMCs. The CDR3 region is CASSLMAGGGGYTF. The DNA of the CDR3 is TGTGCCAGCAGTCTCATGGCAGGAGGGGGCGGCTACACCTTC.